This T cell receptor (beta chain) was sequenced for a study of Graves' ophthalmopathy and Graves' hyperthyroidism. The study amplified TCR beta CDR3 regions using RNA transcripts. Scientists carried out first-round RT-PCR using HTBI primers and then a second-round multiplex PCR. In TCRdb, the multiplex PCR reads were re-called with MiXCR into one record per CDR3 protein. The profile covers 400,000 to 450,000 distinct CDR3 sequences, with roughly 21% appearing a single time and 2.5% to 3% taken by the ten largest. This clonotype occurred many times. The study recruited hyperthyroidism patients aged 18 to 65 who were newly diagnosed, under 2 months' duration. It was on clinical symptoms, serum thyroxine, TRAb, thyroid ultrasound and orbital computed tomography that diagnosis relied. The TCR sequence derives from a young woman with stable Graves' hyperthyroidism. Sequenced: peripheral blood.

Here the CDR3 reads CAGNRGHGETQYF. CDR3 DNA sequence: TGTGCCGGGAACAGGGGGCACGGTGAGACCCAGTACTTC. The rearrangement uses TRBV6-2 or TRBV6-3 and TRBJ2-5, with 9 bases identical to TRBD1. Losses at the gene ends were 11 bases for V and 5 bases for J; bases not matched to a gene: 9. The CDR3 contains 13 residues. CDR1 is MNHEY and CDR2 is SVGEGT in the germline V gene.